Following are 19 T cell receptor beta chains from one sample sequenced in a study of regulatory T cells in long-lasting Graves disease. The time point: persistent/refractory GD, antithyroid drugs over 5 years with positive TRAb. With RNA extracted from PBMCs as input, the TCR library was made. Sequencing libraries for TCR beta were prepared with iRepertoire HTBI primers and Arm-PCR of CDR3 regions. One entry per CDR3 protein, called by TCRdb with MiXCR from the multiplex PCR reads. The data contain some 340,000 distinct CDR3 sequences, roughly 20% of them singletons. Sequencing was performed on peripheral blood mononuclear cells (PBMCs), taken when the disease was refractory, from a patient treated with antithyroid drugs. Every receptor here comes from a woman aged 40 to 55 with Graves disease.

The rearrangement uses TRBV27 and TRBJ2-3; TRBD1 aligns across 8 bases. Germline V gene lookup returns CDR1 MNHEY and CDR2 SMNVEV (reference sequence). Trimming cost V 5 bases and J 8 bases; bases outside gene matches: 6. The CDR3 runs 13 residues. The CDR3 region is CASSTYRGATQYF. The CDR3 DNA reads TGTGCCAGCAGTACATACAGGGGGGCTACGCAGTATTTT.

Ten or more counts support this clonotype. The rearrangement uses TRBV20-1 and TRBJ1-5; maybe TRBD1 (5 bases). The CDR3 extends over 13 amino acids. V lost 3 bases to trimming and J lost 5 bases, with 11 bases between them. From germline, CDR1 is DFQATT and CDR2 SNEGSKA (reference sequence). CDR3 nucleotide sequence: TGCAGTGCTAGGGGGGATTTGGATCAGCCCCAGCATTTT. The encoded protein is CSARGDLDQPQHF.

This clonotype was detected ten times or more. The CDR3 region is CASSTWDKNTEAFF. The CDR3 DNA is TGTGCCAGCAGTACCTGGGACAAGAACACTGAAGCTTTCTTT. The J gene is TRBJ1-1, the V gene TRBV28; D may be TRBD1 (6 bases). The CDR3 length is 14 residues. V dropped 5 bases and J dropped 1 base, with 11 bases sitting between them. Germline CDR1 MDHEN, CDR2 SYDVKM.

The chain is built from TRBV10-3 and TRBJ1-5; D gene uncertain. The germline V gene has CDR1 ENHRY and CDR2 SYGVKD. This CDR3 contains 12 residues. V shed 4 bases and J shed 5 bases, with 6 bases lying between them. The DNA for the CDR3 is TGTGCCATCAGTGCCGGGGATCAGCCCCAGCATTTT. The encoded protein is CAISAGDQPQHF.

The CDR3 DNA reads TGTGCCAGCAGTGCCTCGGGGGGGAACACTGAAGCTTTCTTT. Translation gives CASSASGGNTEAFF. The rearrangement links TRBV2 to TRBJ1-1, with a possible D match to TRBD1 (5 bases). The V end lost 4 bases, the J end lost 1 base, and 10 bases lay between the germline ends. Germline V gives CDR1 SNHLY, CDR2 FYNNEI. CDR3 length: 14 residues.

This clonotype has ten or more counts. The chain recombines TRBV6-5 with TRBJ2-7; D gene ambiguous. CDR1 and CDR2 (germline): MNHEY, SVGAGI. V was clipped by 0 bases and J by 3 bases, with 6 bases between them. This CDR3 comprises 13 residues. CDR3 in amino acids: CASSYSSFYEQYF. DNA of the CDR3: TGTGCCAGCAGTTACTCGAGCTTCTACGAGCAGTACTTC.

Turning to this clonotype: This may arise from a read error, as a much more abundant clone is one base away. The chain links TRBV10-3 to TRBJ2-7; maybe TRBD2 (5 bases). The CDR3 runs 12 residues. CDR1 and CDR2 (germline): ENHRY, SYGVKD. Trimming stripped 8 bases from V and 6 bases from J, with 14 bases between. CDR3 DNA: TGTGCCATCGAGGGAGCGACGTGCGAGCAGTACTTC. Translated, it gives CAIEGATCEQYF.

The rearrangement uses TRBV7-2 and TRBJ1-6; D is possibly TRBD1 (5 bases). With 3 bases removed from V and 10 bases from J, the gap between germline ends came to 10 bases. Germline-derived CDR1 and CDR2 are SGHTA and FQGNSA. This CDR3 contains 13 residues. The CDR3: CASSLGVGSPLHF. The CDR3 coding sequence is TGTGCCAGCAGCTTGGGGGTAGGGTCACCCCTCCACTTT.

This sequence joins TRBV3-1 and TRBJ2-7, with D tentatively TRBD1 (6 bases). CDR3 length: 15 amino acids. In germline, CDR1 is LGHDT, CDR2 YNNKEL (reference sequence). The germline V and J ends were trimmed by 2 bases and 2 bases, with 13 bases remaining between them. CDR3 protein: CASSQTTGIPYEQYF. As DNA, the CDR3 is TGTGCCAGCAGCCAAACAACAGGGATCCCCTACGAGCAGTACTTC.

The chain links TRBV18 to TRBJ2-7; 7 bases line up with TRBD1. J was trimmed by 2 bases and V by 6 bases; bases with no gene match: 7. CDR3 length: 14 residues. Germline loops: CDR1 KGHSH, CDR2 LQKENI. The CDR3 DNA reads as TGTGCCAGCTCGCCTACCGGGACAGCCTACGAGCAGTACTTC. Its translation: CASSPTGTAYEQYF.

This clonotype was observed a handful of times. This chain uses TRBV3-1 with TRBJ1-5, with D tentatively TRBD1 (6 bases). Between the trimmed V and J ends, which lost 3 bases and 5 bases, there was a span of 8 bases. The CDR3 is made up of 13 amino acids. Germline V gene sequence: CDR1 LGHDT, CDR2 YNNKEL (reference sequence). CDR3 bases: TGTGCCAGCAGCCAGGGGGCGGATCAGCCCCAGCATTTT. Translated, it gives CASSQGADQPQHF. Combining the CDR3 with reference TRBV3-1 and TRBJ1-5 gives the whole variable domain DTAVSQTPKYLVTQMGNDKSIKCEQNLGHDTMYWYKQDSKKFLKIMFSYNNKELIINETVPNRFSPKSPDKAHLNLHINSLELGDSAVYFCASSQGADQPQHFGDGTRLSIL.

This clonotype was detected a few times. The V and J genes are TRBV14 and TRBJ1-1, with 7 bases matching TRBD1. The V gene's germline CDR1 is SGHDN and CDR2 FVKESK. This CDR3 is 15 amino acids long. V lost 3 bases to trimming and J lost 1 base; unmatched junction nucleotides: 5. CDR3 DNA sequence: TGTGCCAGCAGCCATCCGGGACAGTCGAACACTGAAGCTTTCTTT. The encoded protein is CASSHPGQSNTEAFF.

This clonotype was detected ten times or more. The V gene is TRBV28, the J gene TRBJ1-5, with D perhaps matching TRBD1 (5 bases). CDR3 length: 16 amino acids. The V gene lost 2 bases and the J gene lost 2 bases, with 13 bases spanning the gap. The germline V gene encodes CDR1 MDHEN and CDR2 SYDVKM. CDR3 sequence reads: CASSLAGARGNQPQHF. The CDR3 region has the DNA TGTGCCAGCAGTTTAGCCGGGGCGCGAGGCAATCAGCCCCAGCATTTT.

This chain links TRBV9 with TRBJ1-6; weak D call: TRBD1 (6 bases). Trimming shortened V by 2 bases and J by 3 bases, and 12 bases separated the two germline ends. The CDR3 has 16 amino acids. CDR1 is SGDLS, CDR2 YYNGEE, per germline. CDR3 in amino acids: CASSVGGGLYNSPLHF. CDR3 nucleotide sequence: TGTGCCAGCAGCGTCGGGGGGGGCCTCTATAATTCACCCCTCCACTTT.

This clonotype has more than one count but fewer than ten. The V gene is TRBV7-9, the J gene TRBJ2-7; D perhaps matches TRBD2 (5 bases). The CDR3 has 15 residues. The V gene's germline CDR1 is SEHNR and CDR2 FQNEAQ (reference sequence). Trimming pared 1 base from V and 1 base from J, leaving 11 bases between. The CDR3 is CASSLGGRRSYEQYF. CDR3 sequence (DNA): TGTGCCAGCAGCTTAGGCGGGCGTCGTTCCTACGAGCAGTACTTC.

This clonotype appeared many times. This chain uses TRBV28 with TRBJ2-4; D gene ambiguous. Germline loops: CDR1 MDHEN, CDR2 SYDVKM. V lost 3 bases to trimming and J lost 0 bases, with 9 bases between them. CDR3 length: 15 residues. The CDR3 DNA follows: TGTGCCAGCAGTTTTACTGGAGTAGCCAAAAACATTCAGTACTTC. Translated, it gives CASSFTGVAKNIQYF.

This clonotype was counted ten times or more. The chain uses TRBV28 and TRBJ2-2; TRBD2 might be the D (6 bases). There are 15 residues in the CDR3. Between the trimmed V and J ends, which lost 3 bases and 1 base, there was a span of 9 bases. Germline loops: CDR1 MDHEN, CDR2 SYDVKM. CDR3 sequence (DNA): TGTGCCAGCAGTTTGGTTAGCGGGAACACCGGGGAGCTGTTTTTT. Its translation: CASSLVSGNTGELFF.

A few counts support this clonotype. The chain links TRBV29-1 to TRBJ2-3; D might be TRBD2 (6 bases). This CDR3 contains 12 residues. V gave up 6 bases and J gave up 3 bases, with 10 bases separating them. The germline V gene encodes CDR1 SQVTM and CDR2 ANQGSEA. The CDR3 sequence: CSVEGSTDTQYF. The CDR3 DNA is TGCAGCGTGGAGGGATCGACAGATACGCAGTATTTT.

This clonotype was found many times. The chain couples TRBV2 to TRBJ1-4; TRBD1 aligns across 7 bases. The CDR3 is 16 residues long. CDR1 SNHLY and CDR2 FYNNEI come from the germline V gene. J lost 0 bases, V lost 2 bases, and 3 bases had no gene match. The CDR3 here is CASSEQGVSTNEKLFF. The CDR3 region has the DNA TGTGCCAGCAGTGAACAGGGGGTTTCAACTAATGAAAAACTGTTTTTT. Supplemented by reference TRBV2 and TRBJ1-4, the full variable domain reads EPEVTQTPSHQVTQMGQEVILRCVPISNHLYFYWYRQILGQKVEFLVSFYNNEISEKSEIFDDQFSVERPDGSNFTLKIRSTKLEDSAMYFCASSEQGVSTNEKLFFGSGTQLSVL.